The TCR beta chain under discussion was sequenced for a study of blood T cell repertoires in COVID-19. Overall study context: The cDNA or gDNA used as material had been derived from T cells, B-cell-depleted T cells, or PBMCs.

Trimming took 4 bases from V and 14 from J; bases not matched to a gene: 9. CDR1 and CDR2 from the germline V gene are MGHRA and YSYEKL. There are 14 residues in the CDR3. Original processing methods: From reference gene primer amplification, estimates of nucleated cell counts were derived. The data were produced by immunoSEQ multiplex PCR, yet TCRdb's version contains in-frame clones alone and is incomplete. V, J and clone size are those of that table, while D and trimming were read from the DNA. The table lists about 270,000 clones, about 85% of them singletons, with 10% to 15% in the top ten. This clone was found once.

J is TRBJ2-1 and V is TRBV4-1; 12 bases fit TRBD2. The TCR was taken from a human donor in a cohort sampled during active COVID-19. Sequenced material: peripheral blood. This CDR3 is CASSLRAGLAGKFF. In DNA, the CDR3 is TGCGCCAGCAGCCTCCGAGCAGGACTAGCGGGGAAGTTCTTC.